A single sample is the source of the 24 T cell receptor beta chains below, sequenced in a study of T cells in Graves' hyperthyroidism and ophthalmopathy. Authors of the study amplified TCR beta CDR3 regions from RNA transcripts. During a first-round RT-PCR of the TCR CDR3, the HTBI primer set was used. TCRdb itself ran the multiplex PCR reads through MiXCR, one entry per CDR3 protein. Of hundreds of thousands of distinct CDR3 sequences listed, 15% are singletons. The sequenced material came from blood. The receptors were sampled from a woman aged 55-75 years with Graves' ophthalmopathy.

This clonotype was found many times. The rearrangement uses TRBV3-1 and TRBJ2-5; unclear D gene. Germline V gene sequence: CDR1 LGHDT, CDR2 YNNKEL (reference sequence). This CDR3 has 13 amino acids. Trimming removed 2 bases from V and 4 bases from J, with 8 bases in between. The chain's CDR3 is CASSQTIGETQYF. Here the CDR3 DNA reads TGTGCCAGCAGCCAAACTATTGGAGAGACCCAGTACTTC.

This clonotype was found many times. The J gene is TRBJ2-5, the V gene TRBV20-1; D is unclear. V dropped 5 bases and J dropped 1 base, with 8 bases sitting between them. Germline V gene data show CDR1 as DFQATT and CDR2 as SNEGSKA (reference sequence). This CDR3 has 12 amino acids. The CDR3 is CSALGFQETQYF. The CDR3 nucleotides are TGCAGTGCTCTCGGATTCCAAGAGACCCAGTACTTC.

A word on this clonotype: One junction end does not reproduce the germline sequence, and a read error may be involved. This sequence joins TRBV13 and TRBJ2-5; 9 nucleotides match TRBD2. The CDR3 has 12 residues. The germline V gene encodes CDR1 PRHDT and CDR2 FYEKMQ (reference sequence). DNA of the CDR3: TGTGCCAGCAGCCCGCTAGCGGGATATCTGCACTTC. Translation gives CASSPLAGYLHF.

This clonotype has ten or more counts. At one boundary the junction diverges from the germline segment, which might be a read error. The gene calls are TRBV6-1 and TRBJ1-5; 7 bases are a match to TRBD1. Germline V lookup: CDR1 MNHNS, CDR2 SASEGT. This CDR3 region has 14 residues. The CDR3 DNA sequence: TGTGCCAGCAGTCCGGACAGGAGCATTCAGCCCCAGCATTTT. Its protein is CASSPDRSIQPQHF.

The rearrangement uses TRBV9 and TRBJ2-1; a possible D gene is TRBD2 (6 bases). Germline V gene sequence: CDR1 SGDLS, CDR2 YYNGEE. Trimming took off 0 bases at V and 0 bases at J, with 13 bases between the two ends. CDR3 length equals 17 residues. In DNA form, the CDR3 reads TGTGCCAGCAGCGTAGACACTAGCCTCTACTCCTACAATGAGCAGTTCTTC. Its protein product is CASSVDTSLYSYNEQFF. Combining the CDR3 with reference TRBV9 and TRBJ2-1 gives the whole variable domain DSGVTQTPKHLITATGQRVTLRCSPRSGDLSVYWYQQSLDQGLQFLIQYYNGEERAKGNILERFSAQQFPDLHSELNLSSLELGDSALYFCASSVDTSLYSYNEQFFGPGTRLTVL.

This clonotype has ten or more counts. The CDR3 is CASSLVQGGFVNEQFF. CDR3 nucleotide sequence: TGTGCCAGCAGCTTAGTGCAGGGCGGATTTGTCAATGAGCAGTTCTTC. This sequence joins TRBV7-2 and TRBJ2-1; TRBD1 is a possible D gene (5 bases). Germline lookup yields CDR1 SGHTA and CDR2 FQGNSA. V gave up 1 base and J gave up 6 bases, with 16 bases separating them. CDR3 size: 16 residues.

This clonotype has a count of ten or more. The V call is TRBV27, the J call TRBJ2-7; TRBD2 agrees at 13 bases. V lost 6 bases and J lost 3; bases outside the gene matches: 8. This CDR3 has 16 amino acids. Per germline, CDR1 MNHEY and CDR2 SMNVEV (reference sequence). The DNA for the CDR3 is TGTGCCAGCAGACTAGCGGGAGGGCCTACTATCTACGAGCAGTACTTC. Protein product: CASRLAGGPTIYEQYF.

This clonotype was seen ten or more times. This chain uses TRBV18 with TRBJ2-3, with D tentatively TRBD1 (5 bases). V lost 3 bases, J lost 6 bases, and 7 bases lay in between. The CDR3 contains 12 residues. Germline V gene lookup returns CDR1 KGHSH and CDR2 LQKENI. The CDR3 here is CASSPQGDTQYF. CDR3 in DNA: TGTGCCAGCTCACCCCAGGGCGATACGCAGTATTTT.

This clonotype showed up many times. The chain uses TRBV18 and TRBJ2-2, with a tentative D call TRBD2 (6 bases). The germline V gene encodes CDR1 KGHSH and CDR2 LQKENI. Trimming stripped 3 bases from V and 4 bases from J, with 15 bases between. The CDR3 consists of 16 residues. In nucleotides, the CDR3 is TGTGCCAGCTCACCCCCCATCACGGGAGCCACCGGGGAGCTGTTTTTT. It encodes CASSPPITGATGELFF.

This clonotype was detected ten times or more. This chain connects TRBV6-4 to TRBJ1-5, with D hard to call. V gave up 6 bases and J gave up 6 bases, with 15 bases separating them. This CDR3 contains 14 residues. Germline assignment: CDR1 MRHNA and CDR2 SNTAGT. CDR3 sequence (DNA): TGTGCCAGCAGCCCGGAGGAGCCGGCTCAGCCCCAGCATTTT. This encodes CASSPEEPAQPQHF.

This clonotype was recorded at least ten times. The CDR3 DNA sequence: TGTGCCACCAGTGACCCGGATTCCAGCTACGAGCAGTACTTC. Protein: CATSDPDSSYEQYF. This chain joins TRBV24-1 and TRBJ2-7; D not certain. The CDR3 consists of 14 residues. Trimming cost V 4 bases and J 3 bases, with 12 bases left between them. Germline CDR1 KGHDR, CDR2 SFDVKD.

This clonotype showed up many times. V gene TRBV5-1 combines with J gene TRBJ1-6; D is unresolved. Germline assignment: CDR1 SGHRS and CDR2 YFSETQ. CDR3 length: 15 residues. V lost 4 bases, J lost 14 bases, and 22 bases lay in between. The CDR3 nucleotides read TGCGCCAGCAGCCCTATTCAGACTGTGATTAGGGCCCTCCACTTT. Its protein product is CASSPIQTVIRALHF.

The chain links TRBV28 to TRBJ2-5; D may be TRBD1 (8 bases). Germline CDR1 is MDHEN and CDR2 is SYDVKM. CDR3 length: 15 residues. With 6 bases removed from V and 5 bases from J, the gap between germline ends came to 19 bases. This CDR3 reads CASSSSGQGGETQYF. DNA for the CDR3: TGTGCCAGCAGCTCCTCCGGACAGGGAGGGGAGACCCAGTACTTC.

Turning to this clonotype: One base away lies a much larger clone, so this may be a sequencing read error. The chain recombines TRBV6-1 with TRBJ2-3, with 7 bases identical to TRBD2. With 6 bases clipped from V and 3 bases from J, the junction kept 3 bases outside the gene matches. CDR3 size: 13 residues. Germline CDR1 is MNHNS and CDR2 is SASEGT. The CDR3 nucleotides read TGTGCCAGCAGGGGAGCGGGGACAGATACGCAGTATTTT. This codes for CASRGAGTDTQYF.

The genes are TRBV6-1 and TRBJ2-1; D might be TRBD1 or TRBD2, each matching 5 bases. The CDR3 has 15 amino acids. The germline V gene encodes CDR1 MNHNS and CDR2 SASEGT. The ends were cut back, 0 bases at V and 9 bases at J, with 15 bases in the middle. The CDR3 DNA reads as TGTGCCAGCAGTGAAGCGTTCTCGGGACGCGTTGAGCAGTTCTTC. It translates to CASSEAFSGRVEQFF.

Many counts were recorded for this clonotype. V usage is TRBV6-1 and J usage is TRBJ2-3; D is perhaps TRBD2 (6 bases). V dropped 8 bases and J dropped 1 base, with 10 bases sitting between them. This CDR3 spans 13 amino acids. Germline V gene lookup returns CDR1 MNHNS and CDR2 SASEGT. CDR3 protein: CASLLAGTDTQYF. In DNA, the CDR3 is TGTGCCAGCTTGTTAGCGGGCACAGATACGCAGTATTTT.

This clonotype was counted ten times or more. CDR3 nucleotide sequence: TGTGCCAGCAGTGAAGAGCGGAGCTACAATGAGCAGTTCTTC. Its translation is CASSEERSYNEQFF. The chain joins TRBV2 to TRBJ2-1; tentatively, D is TRBD2 (5 bases). From germline, CDR1 is SNHLY and CDR2 FYNNEI. The CDR3 loop spans 14 amino acids. Trimming took 1 base from V and 3 from J, leaving 7 bases between them.

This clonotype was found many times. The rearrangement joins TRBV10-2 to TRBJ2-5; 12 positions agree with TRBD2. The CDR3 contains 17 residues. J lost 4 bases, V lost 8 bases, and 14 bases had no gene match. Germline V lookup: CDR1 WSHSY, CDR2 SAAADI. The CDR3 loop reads CASGKTSGSGAGETQYF. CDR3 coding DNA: TGCGCCAGCGGGAAGACTAGCGGGAGTGGTGCCGGAGAGACCCAGTACTTC.

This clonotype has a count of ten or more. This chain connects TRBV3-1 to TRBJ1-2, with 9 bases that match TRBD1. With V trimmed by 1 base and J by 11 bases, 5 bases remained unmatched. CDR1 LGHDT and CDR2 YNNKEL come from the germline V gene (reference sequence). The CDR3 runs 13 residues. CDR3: CASSQGGQGRYTF. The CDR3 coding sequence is TGTGCCAGCAGCCAAGGGGGACAGGGCCGATACACCTTC. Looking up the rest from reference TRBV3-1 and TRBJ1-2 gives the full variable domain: DTAVSQTPKYLVTQMGNDKSIKCEQNLGHDTMYWYKQDSKKFLKIMFSYNNKELIINETVPNRFSPKSPDKAHLNLHINSLELGDSAVYFCASSQGGQGRYTFGSGTRLTVV.

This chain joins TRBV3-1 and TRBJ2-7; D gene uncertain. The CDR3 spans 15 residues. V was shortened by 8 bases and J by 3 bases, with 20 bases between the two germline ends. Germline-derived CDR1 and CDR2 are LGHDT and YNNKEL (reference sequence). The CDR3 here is CASGRRGLVSYEQYF. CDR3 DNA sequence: TGTGCCAGCGGGCGACGTGGTCTAGTCAGCTACGAGCAGTACTTC.

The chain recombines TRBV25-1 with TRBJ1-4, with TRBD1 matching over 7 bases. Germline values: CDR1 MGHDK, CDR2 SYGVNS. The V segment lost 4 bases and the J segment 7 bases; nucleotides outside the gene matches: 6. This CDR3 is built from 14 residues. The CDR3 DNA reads TGTGCCAGCAGTGTTGGGACAGCACTTGAAAAACTGTTTTTT. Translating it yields CASSVGTALEKLFF.

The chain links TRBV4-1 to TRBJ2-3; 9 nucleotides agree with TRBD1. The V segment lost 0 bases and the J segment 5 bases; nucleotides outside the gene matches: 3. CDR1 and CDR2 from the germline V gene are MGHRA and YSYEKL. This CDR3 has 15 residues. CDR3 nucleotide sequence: TGCGCCAGCAGCCAAGAGGACAGGGGAGGAGATACGCAGTATTTT. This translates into CASSQEDRGGDTQYF.

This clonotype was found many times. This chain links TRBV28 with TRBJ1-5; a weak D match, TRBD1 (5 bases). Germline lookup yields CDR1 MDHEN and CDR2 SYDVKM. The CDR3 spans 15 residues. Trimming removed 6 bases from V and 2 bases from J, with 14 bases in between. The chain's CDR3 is CASRPTGTRNQPQHF. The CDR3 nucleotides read TGTGCCAGCAGGCCCACCGGGACTCGCAATCAGCCCCAGCATTTT.

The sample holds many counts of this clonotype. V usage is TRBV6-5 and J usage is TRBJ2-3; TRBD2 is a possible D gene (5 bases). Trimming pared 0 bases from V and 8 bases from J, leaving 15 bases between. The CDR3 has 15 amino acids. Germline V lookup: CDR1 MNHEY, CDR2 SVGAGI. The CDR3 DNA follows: TGTGCCAGCAGTTACTCGAGCAGCGGAGCCGGTACGCAGTATTTT. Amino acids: CASSYSSSGAGTQYF.